Following are 10 T cell receptor beta chains from one sample sequenced in a study of vaccination and CD4 T cells after COVID-19. Treatment given: roughly 11-day PBMC culture with coronavirus spike peptide pools or control peptides (ViraFEST assay). Antigens for these TCRs are unknown. With the Oncomine TCR Beta short-read assay, DNA from cultured CD4+ T cells was sequenced. TCRdb fed the PCR reads into MiXCR, producing one record per CDR3 protein. The data hold around 20,000 distinct CDR3 sequences, with 47% observed a single time. The sample in question was CD4+ T cells from blood, cultured in vitro, obtained before SARS-CoV-2 vaccination. Every receptor here comes from a human donor who had recovered from COVID-19.

This chain links TRBV19 with TRBJ2-1, with TRBD2 matching 8 bases. V lost 6 bases and J lost 2; bases outside the gene matches: 6. The CDR3 runs 15 residues. Germline V gene sequence: CDR1 LNHDA, CDR2 SQIVND (reference sequence). CDR3 sequence (DNA): TGTGCCAGTAGGACGACGGGGGGGGCCTACAATGAGCAGTTCTTC. It is translated as CASRTTGGAYNEQFF.

This chain connects TRBV7-9 to TRBJ2-7; either TRBD1 or TRBD2 may supply D (5 bases each). Germline V gene data show CDR1 as SEHNR and CDR2 as FQNEAQ (reference sequence). Trimming removed 3 bases at V and 1 base at J, with 10 bases between. The CDR3 runs 14 residues. DNA of the CDR3: TGTGCCAGCAGCTTGGGGACGGCTTCCTACGAGCAGTACTTC. The encoded protein is CASSLGTASYEQYF.

CDR3 sequence: CASSSGTLDNYGYTF. In nucleotides, the CDR3 is TGTGCCAGCAGTTCCGGGACATTAGATAACTATGGCTACACCTTC. The gene calls are TRBV27 and TRBJ1-2; possible D gene TRBD1, 6 bases. CDR3 length equals 15 residues. In germline, CDR1 is MNHEY, CDR2 SMNVEV (reference sequence). Trimming removed 4 bases at V and 1 base at J, with 13 bases between.

This clonotype was counted only a few times. V is TRBV6-1 and J is TRBJ2-7; 10 nucleotides line up with TRBD2. In germline, CDR1 is MNHNS, CDR2 SASEGT. The CDR3 runs to 15 residues. Losses at the gene ends were 6 bases for V and 6 bases for J; bases not matched to a gene: 11. CDR3 region: CASSPIASGSSEQYF. CDR3 nucleotides: TGTGCCAGCAGCCCAATCGCTAGCGGGAGCTCCGAGCAGTACTTC.

The chain carries TRBV20-1 and TRBJ2-1; 9 nucleotides match TRBD1. The CDR3 loop spans 13 amino acids. The junction had 2 bases not matched to a gene; V was cut back by 4 bases and J by 4 bases. Germline CDR1 and CDR2: DFQATT and SNEGSKA (reference sequence). This chain's CDR3 is CSAKGTGYNEQFF. CDR3 bases: TGCAGTGCTAAGGGGACAGGGTACAATGAGCAGTTCTTC.

The chain combines TRBV11-2 with TRBJ2-3; 14 bases are shared with TRBD2. The CDR3 is 16 residues long. Per germline, CDR1 SGHAT and CDR2 FQNNGV. The ends lost 5 bases at V and 7 bases at J; junction bases unmatched: 8. The CDR3 DNA reads TGTGCCAGCAGCACACGACTAGCGGGAGGGATCTATACGCAGTATTTT. The encoded protein is CASSTRLAGGIYTQYF.

The V call is TRBV20-1, the J call TRBJ1-6; TRBD1 might be the D (5 bases). CDR3 length: 14 residues. CDR1 DFQATT and CDR2 SNEGSKA come from the germline V gene (reference sequence). V lost 3 bases and J lost 6, with 12 bases in between. The DNA for the CDR3 is TGCAGTGCTAGGGCGGACACCTTTAATTCACCCCTCCACTTT. Protein: CSARADTFNSPLHF.

The chain couples TRBV20-1 to TRBJ1-6; D ambiguous. V shed 0 bases and J shed 0 bases, with 9 bases lying between them. Per the germline V gene, CDR1 is DFQATT and CDR2 is SNEGSKA (reference sequence). The CDR3 covers 16 residues. CDR3 protein: CSARDPRTSYNSPLHF. For the CDR3, the DNA is TGCAGTGCTAGAGATCCCAGGACCTCCTATAATTCACCCCTCCACTTT.

This chain connects TRBV15 to TRBJ2-1; D remains ambiguous. Between the trimmed V and J ends, which lost 5 bases and 2 bases, there was a span of 4 bases. In germline, CDR1 is LNHNV, CDR2 YYDKDF (reference sequence). CDR3 size: 12 residues. CDR3 amino acids: CATSPAYNEQFF. In nucleotides, the CDR3 is TGTGCCACCAGCCCGGCCTACAATGAGCAGTTCTTC.

This chain uses TRBV24-1 with TRBJ2-3; tentative D call: TRBD2 (5 bases). Trimming left V 0 bases short and J 2 bases short, with 11 bases between. Per the germline V gene, CDR1 is KGHDR and CDR2 is SFDVKD. This CDR3 has 16 amino acids. In nucleotides, the CDR3 is TGTGCCACCAGTGATTTGGCCGGGAAATCCACAGATACGCAGTATTTT. Protein: CATSDLAGKSTDTQYF.